This T cell receptor (beta chain) is drawn from a study of T-cell memory formation after mild COVID-19. Study-wide context: Each donor largely had its own TCR clusters.

The V gene end was trimmed by 4 bases and the J gene end by 4 bases; junction bases not matched to a gene: 6. CDR1 and CDR2 from the germline V gene are MNHNY and SVGAGI (reference sequence). The CDR3 contains 15 residues. This clonotype showed up many times. It was 5'RACE with constant-segment primers that produced the TCR alpha and TCR beta cDNA libraries, which carried sample barcodes and UMIs. TCRdb processed the 5' RACE reads anew with MiXCR; each CDR3 protein has one entry. In the table there are approximately 12,000 distinct CDR3 sequences, 13% to 15% of which are singletons. J is TRBJ2-1 and V is TRBV6-6; 8 nucleotides match TRBD2. The specimen sequenced was PBMCs or a T cell subset sorted from them (not recorded which). The receptor was isolated from a man younger than 35 who had mild COVID-19 (a few samples of this study predate the infection). Cell type and time point are not known. CDR3 DNA sequence: TGTGCCAGCAGTTTTAGCGGGGCAGCTTACAATGAGCAGTTCTTC. Translation gives CASSFSGAAYNEQFF.